The 24 T cell receptor beta chains listed next were all sequenced from one sample in a study of CD8 T cells in Susac syndrome. RNA totalling about 0.5 to 1 ug underwent reverse transcription with random hexamers. TCRdb recomputed calls from the immunoSEQ multiplex PCR reads with MiXCR, one row per CDR3 protein. Of 150,000 to 200,000 distinct CDR3 sequences listed, roughly 95% were seen once; the top ten hold roughly 0.16%. Sample: CD8+ T cells from PBMCs. These receptors all stem from a human donor with multiple sclerosis.

The chain carries TRBV5-1 and TRBJ2-1; TRBD2 might be the D (6 bases). This CDR3 spans 14 amino acids. Germline-derived CDR1 and CDR2 are SGHRS and YFSETQ. The germline V and J ends were trimmed by 1 base and 5 bases, with 10 bases remaining between them. CDR3 in DNA: TGCGCCAGCAGCTTGACTAGCTCGAACAATGAGCAGTTCTTC. Translated: CASSLTSSNNEQFF.

The chain recombines TRBV20-1 with TRBJ1-2; 8 bases agree with TRBD1. The CDR3 is 14 amino acids. The J segment lost 4 bases and the V segment lost 3 bases, leaving 7 bases of the junction unmatched. Germline CDR1 is DFQATT and CDR2 is SNEGSKA (reference sequence). CDR3 nucleotide sequence: TGCAGTGCTAGGCGCGACAGGGGTGGCTATGGCTACACCTTC. Amino acid sequence: CSARRDRGGYGYTF.

The V gene is TRBV6-5, the J gene TRBJ1-5; D not certain. The V end lost 6 bases, the J end lost 0 bases, and 12 bases lay between the germline ends. The germline V gene has CDR1 MNHEY and CDR2 SVGAGI. The CDR3 sequence is 15 residues long. The CDR3 DNA follows: TGTGCCAGCAGGCCAAGACATTATAGCAATCAGCCCCAGCATTTT. Its protein is CASRPRHYSNQPQHF.

This clonotype was seen once. The rearrangement joins TRBV9 to TRBJ2-1; a weak D match, TRBD2 (6 bases). From germline, CDR1 is SGDLS and CDR2 YYNGEE. The CDR3 has 15 amino acids. V was pared by 0 bases and J by 4 bases, with 11 bases between. CDR3 loop: CASSVGAGTYNEQFF. Written as DNA, the CDR3 is TGTGCCAGCAGCGTAGGGGCGGGAACATACAATGAGCAGTTCTTC.

The CDR3: CAWSSGTGRDYGYTF. CDR3 in DNA: TGTGCCTGGAGTTCCGGGACAGGGAGGGATTATGGCTACACCTTC. The V call is TRBV30, the J call TRBJ1-2, with 9 bases matching TRBD1. The CDR3 has 15 residues. V shed 2 bases and J 5 bases; nucleotides not matched to a gene: 9. Germline CDR1 reads GTSNPN; CDR2 reads SVGIG (reference sequence).

The chain has TRBV11-2 and TRBJ2-6; weak D call: TRBD2 (5 bases). Trimming took off 5 bases at V and 2 bases at J, with 22 bases between the two ends. Germline assignment: CDR1 SGHAT and CDR2 FQNNGV. CDR3 length: 19 amino acids. CDR3 region: CASSPSRAGQPAGANVLTF. As DNA, the CDR3 is TGTGCCAGCAGCCCCTCGAGGGCCGGTCAACCAGCTGGGGCCAACGTCCTGACTTTC.

The CDR3 bases are TGTGCCAGCAGCCAGACAGGGGCGGCCGGAAAACTGTTTTTT. Translated: CASSQTGAAGKLFF. This sequence joins TRBV11-2 and TRBJ1-4; TRBD1 matches 8 bases. V shed 5 bases and J 10 bases; nucleotides not matched to a gene: 9. Germline values: CDR1 SGHAT, CDR2 FQNNGV. CDR3 length: 14 amino acids. Combining the CDR3 with reference TRBV11-2 and TRBJ1-4 gives the whole variable domain EAGVAQSPRYKIIEKRQSVAFWCNPISGHATLYWYQQILGQGPKLLIQFQNNGVVDDSQLPKDRFSAERLKGVDSTLKIQPAKLEDSAVYLCASSQTGAAGKLFFGSGTQLSVL.

The gene calls are TRBV7-8 and TRBJ2-3; 13 nucleotides line up with TRBD2. The CDR3 extends over 16 amino acids. J was trimmed by 6 bases and V by 5 bases; bases with no gene match: 8. Germline V gene data show CDR1 as SGHVS and CDR2 as FQNEAQ. In DNA form, the CDR3 reads TGTGCCAGCAGCCTACTAGCGGGAGGGAGCGGTGATACGCAGTATTTT. It encodes CASSLLAGGSGDTQYF.

This rearrangement joins TRBV10-3 to TRBJ2-7, with D possibly matching TRBD2 (6 bases). This CDR3 has 14 amino acids. Trimming cost V 4 bases and J 3 bases, with 13 bases left between them. CDR1 and CDR2 (germline): ENHRY, SYGVKD. The chain's CDR3 is CAISAGDRNYEQYF. The CDR3 DNA follows: TGTGCCATCAGTGCGGGGGATAGAAACTACGAGCAGTACTTC.

The rearrangement joins TRBV15 to TRBJ1-5; D may be TRBD1 (6 bases). Looked up from germline, CDR1 is LNHNV and CDR2 is YYDKDF (reference sequence). The CDR3 has 12 residues. V shed 9 bases and J shed 6 bases, with 12 bases lying between them. The CDR3 DNA sequence: TGTGCCACGAGCGAGGGGGGTCAGCCCCAGCATTTT. As protein: CATSEGGQPQHF.

The J gene is TRBJ2-3, the V gene TRBV9; the D is unclear. V was trimmed by 3 bases and J by 4 bases, leaving 6 bases between them. This CDR3 is 12 amino acids long. Germline CDR1 reads SGDLS; CDR2 reads YYNGEE. CDR3 nucleotide sequence: TGTGCCAGCAGCGCCGGTCCAGATACGCAGTATTTT. Protein: CASSAGPDTQYF.

The chain employs TRBV12-3 or TRBV12-4 and TRBJ1-1, with unresolved D. Between the trimmed V and J ends, which lost 3 bases and 2 bases, there was a span of 4 bases. There are 12 residues in the CDR3. CDR3 region: CASSFGNTEAFF. CDR3 in DNA: TGTGCCAGCAGTTTCGGAAACACTGAAGCTTTCTTT.

This clonotype was counted only a few times. The chain uses TRBV7-8 and TRBJ1-1; D unclear. V was cut by 5 bases and J by 2 bases, with 9 bases left in between. CDR1 is SGHVS, CDR2 FQNEAQ, per germline. The CDR3 loop spans 13 amino acids. CDR3 sequence (DNA): TGTGCCAGCAGCCCGGTCCCCAACACTGAAGCTTTCTTT. This sequence encodes CASSPVPNTEAFF.

The chain links TRBV19 to TRBJ2-2, with 7 bases identical to TRBD1. Germline V lookup: CDR1 LNHDA, CDR2 SQIVND (reference sequence). The CDR3 is 13 residues long. The ends lost 3 bases at V and 6 bases at J; junction bases unmatched: 1. Here the CDR3 DNA reads TGTGCCAGTAGTATCGGGACAGCCGGGGAGCTGTTTTTT. Protein sequence: CASSIGTAGELFF.

The chain carries TRBV9 and TRBJ2-7; the D gene is possibly TRBD1 (6 bases). V was trimmed by 3 bases and J by 6 bases, leaving 13 bases between them. Germline V CDR1 and CDR2: SGDLS, YYNGEE. The CDR3 extends over 13 amino acids. The CDR3 is CASSDGLRGEQYF. CDR3 nucleotide sequence: TGTGCCAGCAGCGACGGACTCAGGGGCGAGCAGTACTTC.

The chain uses TRBV5-1 and TRBJ2-7; 11 bases align to TRBD1. Germline values: CDR1 SGHRS, CDR2 YFSETQ. V trimming: 4 bases; J trimming: 6 bases; junction bases outside the gene matches: 9. The CDR3 consists of 15 residues. This CDR3 is CASSGLGTGGSEQYF. CDR3 DNA sequence: TGCGCCAGCAGCGGGTTGGGGACAGGGGGTAGCGAGCAGTACTTC.

This clonotype came up once. V is TRBV29-1 and J is TRBJ1-1, with D perhaps matching TRBD1 (6 bases). From germline, CDR1 is SQVTM and CDR2 ANQGSEA. The CDR3 runs 10 residues. Trimming pared 7 bases from V and 8 bases from J, leaving 11 bases between. This CDR3 is CSARDREAFF. The DNA for the CDR3 is TGCAGCGCCAGAGACAGGGAAGCTTTCTTT.

The gene calls are TRBV9 and TRBJ2-7; 11 bases are shared with TRBD2. Trimming at V came to 0 bases and at J to 2 bases, leaving 1 base not matched to a gene. Germline V gives CDR1 SGDLS, CDR2 YYNGEE. CDR3 length: 15 amino acids. CDR3 in DNA: TGTGCCAGCAGCGTAGGACTAGCGGGAACCTACGAGCAGTACTTC. Protein sequence: CASSVGLAGTYEQYF.

The CDR3 region is CASSVNTGWRGTDTQYF. The CDR3 DNA reads TGTGCCAGCAGTGTAAATACAGGGTGGAGAGGCACAGATACGCAGTATTTT. The rearrangement links TRBV25-1 to TRBJ2-3; D is possibly TRBD1 (6 bases). The CDR3 is 17 residues long. The V end lost 4 bases, the J end lost 1 base, and 18 bases lay between the germline ends. The V gene's germline CDR1 is MGHDK and CDR2 SYGVNS.

The V and J genes are TRBV7-9 and TRBJ2-2, with 7 bases matching TRBD1. The CDR3 consists of 15 residues. V shed 5 bases and J 2 bases; nucleotides not matched to a gene: 5. Germline V gene sequence: CDR1 SEHNR, CDR2 FQNEAQ (reference sequence). The DNA for the CDR3 is TGTGCCAGCAGCCGGGGACAGCTCAACACCGGGGAGCTGTTTTTT. It encodes CASSRGQLNTGELFF.

CDR3 bases: TGTGCCAGCAGCTTAACCGGGGATGCGAATCAGCCCCAGCATTTT. It is translated as CASSLTGDANQPQHF. The chain has TRBV7-9 and TRBJ1-5; D is ambiguous. Germline V gene data show CDR1 as SEHNR and CDR2 as FQNEAQ (reference sequence). Trimming removed 2 bases at V and 4 bases at J, with 12 bases between. The CDR3 consists of 15 residues.

The chain couples TRBV29-1 to TRBJ2-7; 12 nucleotides align to TRBD1. Germline CDR1 reads SQVTM; CDR2 reads ANQGSEA. V lost 0 bases and J lost 3; bases outside the gene matches: 6. The CDR3 is 16 amino acids. CDR3 coding DNA: TGCAGCGTTGAAGACCCCGGGACAGGGGGCTTCTACGAGCAGTACTTC. This translates into CSVEDPGTGGFYEQYF.

The J gene is TRBJ1-2, the V gene TRBV27; no definite D call. The CDR3 is made up of 13 amino acids. The V gene lost 7 bases and the J gene lost 2 bases, with 11 bases spanning the gap. The germline gives CDR1 MNHEY, CDR2 SMNVEV (reference sequence). CDR3 nucleotides: TGTGCCAGCACCAGGTCCCCAAACTATGGCTACACCTTC. Residues: CASTRSPNYGYTF.

This sequence joins TRBV7-8 and TRBJ2-5; TRBD2 is a possible D gene (5 bases). The CDR3 runs to 15 residues. Germline CDR1 is SGHVS and CDR2 is FQNEAQ. The V end was cut by 1 base, the J end by 2 bases, with 11 bases between. CDR3: CASSLGAVVQETQYF. Here the CDR3 DNA reads TGTGCCAGCAGCTTAGGAGCGGTGGTTCAAGAGACCCAGTACTTC.